The 3 T cell receptor beta chains presented below share a single source sample, sequenced in a study of tumor-infiltrating lymphocytes in primary liver carcinoma. From around 18-30 mg of unsorted bulk tissue, DNA and RNA were co-extracted together. TCR beta cDNA was made from approximately 500 ng total RNA with a constant-region primer. ARM-PCR, slightly modified, supplied the TCR beta libraries through three nested multiplex PCR rounds. The first two PCR rounds used TRBV1-TRBV30 primers with a Cbeta primer, roughly 10 cycles each. A single record per CDR3 protein comes from TCRdb applying MiXCR to the multiplex PCR reads. The sample shows tens of thousands of distinct CDR3 sequences, roughly two thirds of them seen only once. Sequenced sample: tumor-adjacent normal liver tissue. The receptors come from a man aged 35 to 55 with primary liver carcinoma and hepatitis B virus infection.

Details on this clonotype: This clone may be a read error of a much larger clone one base away. The chain joins TRBV5-1 to TRBJ2-7, with 12 bases that match TRBD1. Per the germline V gene, CDR1 is SGHRS and CDR2 is YFSETQ. This CDR3 comprises 14 residues. The CDR3 sequence is CTSSGTGGNYEQYF. CDR3 nucleotides: TGCACCAGCAGCGGGACAGGGGGCAACTACGAGCAGTACTTC.

Concerning this clonotype itself: Just one base apart from a much larger clone, this may be a read error. The chain is built from TRBV5-1 and TRBJ2-7; D call uncertain. V was trimmed by 4 bases and J by 0 bases, leaving 17 bases between them. Germline V gene lookup returns CDR1 SGHRS and CDR2 YFSETQ. This CDR3 comprises 16 residues. In DNA form, the CDR3 reads TGCGCCAGCAGCGAAACTTCCTCAGGATACTCCTACGAGCAGTACTTC. Its protein product is CASSETSSGYSYEQYF.

Concerning this clonotype itself: A junction end diverges from the germline sequence, so it may reflect a read error. The CDR3 here is CPGSLYRLVSEQSF. In DNA form, the CDR3 reads TGTCCCGGCAGCTTATATCGGCTAGTTAGTGAGCAGTCCTTC. This chain links TRBV11-2 with TRBJ2-1; D unresolved. CDR3 length: 14 residues. Germline CDR1 and CDR2: SGHAT and FQNNGV.